This passage covers 5 T cell receptor beta chains from one sample sequenced in a study of shared clonotypes between healthy human individuals. Here immunoSEQ multiplex PCR was the method, and the copy in TCRdb shows in-frame clones only, minus some. The table records 2,500,000 or so clones, under 95% of them present only once. The sample consisted of naive CD4+ T cells from PBMCs. The subset is: CD45RA+ positively selected. The receptors stem from a man between 18 and 29 years old in good health. Some clones in this sample may be carry-over from other donors' samples.

The V call is TRBV19, the J call TRBJ2-6, with D hard to call. The V and J ends lost 7 bases and 2 bases respectively, with 9 bases between them. There are 14 residues in the CDR3. Germline V gene sequence: CDR1 LNHDA, CDR2 SQIVND (reference sequence). This chain's CDR3 is CASTPHAGANVLTF. CDR3 in DNA: TGTGCCAGTACCCCCCATGCTGGGGCCAACGTCCTGACTTTC.

This clone showed up just once. The same CDR3 also results from other DNA sequences found in this sample. This sequence joins TRBV19 and TRBJ1-5, with D unclear. This CDR3 spans 13 amino acids. CDR1 is LNHDA, CDR2 SQIVND, per germline (reference sequence). The germline V and J ends were trimmed by 2 bases and 4 bases, with 6 bases remaining between them. CDR3 in amino acids: CASSIRPNQPQHF. The CDR3 DNA follows: TGTGCCAGTAGTATAAGGCCGAATCAGCCCCAGCATTTT.

The chain joins TRBV9 to TRBJ2-7; D unresolved. CDR1 is SGDLS and CDR2 is YYNGEE in the germline V gene. V was clipped by 4 bases and J by 2 bases, with 19 bases between them. The CDR3 spans 16 residues. CDR3 sequence (DNA): TGTGCCAGCAGCTCCACCCCCGGGTCCTCGACCTACGAGCAGTACTTC. Translating it yields CASSSTPGSSTYEQYF.

Written as DNA, the CDR3 is TGTGCCACCAGCAGAGGCCCGGTAGGGAATGAGCAGTTCTTC. Translation gives CATSRGPVGNEQFF. The rearrangement links TRBV15 to TRBJ2-1; D ambiguous. The germline V gene has CDR1 LNHNV and CDR2 YYDKDF (reference sequence). V was pared by 1 base and J by 7 bases, with 11 bases between. There are 14 residues in the CDR3.

This clone has a single count. The V call is TRBV19, the J call TRBJ1-2; no clear D. The V and J ends lost 8 bases and 2 bases respectively, with 9 bases between them. Germline V gene data show CDR1 as LNHDA and CDR2 as SQIVND (reference sequence). The CDR3 totals 12 residues. This chain's CDR3 is CASLRGNYGYTF. CDR3 nucleotides: TGTGCCAGTTTACGAGGAAACTATGGCTACACCTTC.